This TCR beta chain is from a study of T cells in localized non-small cell lung cancer. Trimming removed 5 bases at V and 1 base at J, with 17 bases between. Germline values: CDR1 MNHEY, CDR2 SMNVEV (reference sequence). CDR3 length equals 16 residues. The table came from immunoSEQ multiplex PCR; TCRdb's copy has only in-frame clones and leaves some out. Altogether approximately 140,000 clones are present, 80% to 90% being singletons, with the ten largest covering around 1.8%. A single count supports this clone. Its specificity is not known. Regarding the study as a whole: Uninvolved adjacent lung showed peak T cell clonality, exceeding tumor. Sequencing covered just one tumor region, so heterogeneity cannot be ruled out. Paired adjacent lung recovered a median approximately 57 of the top 100 tumor clones.

The V and J genes are TRBV27 and TRBJ1-1; tentatively, D is TRBD1 (5 bases). The receptor was derived from a female donor at least 60 years old with stage I lung adenocarcinoma. Sample: peripheral blood, taken before any cancer treatment. CDR3 sequence reads: CASSTRRPQGNTEAFF. CDR3 nucleotide sequence: TGTGCCAGCAGTACACGCCGGCCTCAGGGGAACACTGAAGCTTTCTTT.